This TCR beta chain was found in a study of shared clonotypes between healthy human individuals (dated by TCRdb to about 2020). Background on the whole study: The cohort included a few men and two women between 18 and 49 years of age. For each donor, three plates each were used for CD4 naive and CD4 memory, two plates were used for CD8 naive, and one plate was used for CD8 memory. To estimate repertoire size and how much clonotypes are shared between individuals, the study performed deep sequencing of blood TCR repertoires from five healthy adults. Libraries were prepared and TCR repertoires were sequenced by different laboratories using diverse techniques, in order to increase sequencing depth and limit assay-specific biases. Leukapheresis yielded between about 0.8 and 9.5 billion PBMCs per donor. General findings and caveats noted by the study authors: Sharing across a handful of donors was observed for around 4.8% of naive CD4, over 3% of naive CD8, over 2% of memory CD4, and around 0.44% of memory CD8 clonotypes. Pairwise subsampling indicated that sequencing depth was expected to affect the degree of clonotype sharing among donors. Clonotypes shared by all four sorted-subset donors showed higher generation probabilities than non-shared clonotypes. Naive subsets generally had larger estimated clonotype richness than memory subsets did. Sampling was restricted to blood, and TCR repertoires in tissue are likely to differ from TCR repertoires in blood. Because the study included a small number of donors, the genetic and exposure-history diversity represented was limited. Incomplete sequencing was indicated by rarefaction of sorted-subset datasets, despite the large sequencing depth.

Using the deep immunoSEQ assay, TCR CDR3 regions were amplified from genomic DNA by multiplex PCR. Extracted genomic DNA from each cell subset was distributed evenly across all wells of several immunoSEQ 96-well plates, and each plate was treated as a replicate. For sorted subsets, each replicate PCR was loaded with approximately 0.2 ug genomic DNA, equivalent to 25,000 to 30,000 T cell genomes. Purified libraries were measured with a Qubit 3.0 fluorometer, size-checked on a Bioanalyzer 2100, and measured again with the KAPA Library Quantification kit. Each immunoSEQ 96-well plate was sequenced on its own single-read 150-cycle Illumina NextSeq 550 flow cell. In the paper's pipeline: Because the immunoSEQ output included only junctional sequences and no quality scores, the filtering could not be the same as the filtering used for full-length reads. To assign V/J genes and CDR3, sequences were annotated against IMGT germline references using PyIR, a Python wrapper for IgBLAST v1.9. Any read was removed if the V/J assignment was weak (E-value above 1e-6), the CDR3 was missing, or the read contained stop codons, out-of-frame junctions, or ambiguous translated residues. V3J clonotypes were defined as sequences sharing an identical inferred V gene, J gene, and CDR3 amino acid sequence. Percentage overlap between repertoires was computed as shared unique clonotypes divided by the size of the smaller repertoire. Three approaches were used to assess repertoire richness: RTK rarefaction, the Chao1 estimator, and Recon v2.1 estimates of unobserved clonotypes. OLGA was used to compute generation probabilities for all TCRbeta clonotypes that the gDNA method yielded from four donors. TCRdb stores this immuneACCESS table with in-frame sequences only. Part of the clones is absent; in the studies checked, under half of the shortfall reflects unresolved V genes, and no reason is known for the rest. Clone size and the V and J calls come from that table; the DNA yielded D and trimming. The table for this sample lists about 2.4 million clones; roughly 92% of them were counted only once. The biggest ten clones account for over 0.12% of the sample.

The donors were healthy, HIV-negative adults who had no recently reported acute infections or vaccinations. All donors were Caucasian adults living in Nashville, Tennessee, USA. CD4+ T cells were enriched through magnetic negative selection, after which naive cells were positively selected on CD45RA and the remaining negative fraction served as the memory subset. After blood collection by leukapheresis, PBMCs were isolated using Ficoll-Histopaque density gradient centrifugation and then cryopreserved in the vapor phase of liquid nitrogen. Purity and quantity of every magnetically sorted T cell population were checked by analytical flow cytometry. From each sorted fraction, genomic DNA was isolated and quantified by UV absorbance on a Nanodrop 2000c. CDR1 is given as SQVTM and CDR2 as ANQGSEA, both from the germline V gene. Including the terminal cysteine and phenylalanine, the CDR3 comprises 14 residues. Of all the DNA, just the CDR3 is kept, 42 bases in frame from base 1.

This clone was seen a single time. Its antigen is not yet known. The junction and the germline gene differ at one end; a read error may be behind it. This receptor was identified in a young man in good health. Sequencing was done on a sample of naive CD4+ T cells sorted from blood. According to the study, the label for this sample's cell subset or site signals: CD45RA+ positively selected. This chain is built from TRBV29-1 and TRBJ2-7; tentative D gene TRBD1, with 6 bases matching. Here is the DNA: TGCAGCGTCGAAGGGGGTGTTAGGGCTCGCGAGCAGTACTTC. Its coded protein is CSVEGGVRAREQYF.